This T cell receptor (beta chain) was recovered during a study of T cell repertoires in cytomegalovirus infection. This clonotype was counted many times. Trimming removed 2 bases from V and 12 bases from J, with 13 bases in between. This CDR3 spans 12 amino acids. Germline V gene lookup returns CDR1 DFQATT and CDR2 SNEGSKA (reference sequence). TCRdb re-called the reads with MiXCR, one entry per CDR3 protein. Of about 460,000 distinct CDR3 sequences detected, approximately 10% appear once; the ten largest clones hold roughly 10%. Source material: PBMCs. The V call is TRBV20-1, the J call TRBJ1-4; D call uncertain. This clonotype was sampled from a human donor in good health (CMV status not recorded). Some clones in this sample may be carry-over from other donors' samples. CDR3 in DNA: TGCAGTGCTAGATCCGGACGGTGGGAACTGTTTTTT. Translated, it gives CSARSGRWELFF.